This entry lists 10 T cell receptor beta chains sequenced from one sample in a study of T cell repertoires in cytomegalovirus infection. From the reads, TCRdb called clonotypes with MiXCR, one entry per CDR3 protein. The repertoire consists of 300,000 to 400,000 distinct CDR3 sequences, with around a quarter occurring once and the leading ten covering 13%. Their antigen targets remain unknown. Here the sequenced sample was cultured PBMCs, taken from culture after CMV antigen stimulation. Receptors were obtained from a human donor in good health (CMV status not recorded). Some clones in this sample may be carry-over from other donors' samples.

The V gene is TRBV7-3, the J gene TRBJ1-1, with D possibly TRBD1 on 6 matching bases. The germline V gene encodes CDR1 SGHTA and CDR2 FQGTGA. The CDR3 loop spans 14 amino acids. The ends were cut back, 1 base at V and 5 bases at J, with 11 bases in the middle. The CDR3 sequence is CASSLRGAGTEAFF. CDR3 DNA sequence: TGTGCCAGCAGCTTAAGGGGGGCTGGAACTGAAGCTTTCTTT.

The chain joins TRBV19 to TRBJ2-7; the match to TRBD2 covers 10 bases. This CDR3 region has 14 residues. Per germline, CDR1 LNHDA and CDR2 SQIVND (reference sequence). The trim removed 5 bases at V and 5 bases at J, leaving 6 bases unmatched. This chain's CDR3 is CASSPGLATHEQYF. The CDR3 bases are TGTGCCAGTAGTCCGGGACTAGCGACCCACGAGCAGTACTTC.

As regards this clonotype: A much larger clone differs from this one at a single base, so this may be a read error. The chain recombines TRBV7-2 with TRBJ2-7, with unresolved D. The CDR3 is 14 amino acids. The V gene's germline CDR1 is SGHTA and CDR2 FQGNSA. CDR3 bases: TGTGCCAGCGGCTTAGTCGTCGGAGACTACGAGCAGTACTTC. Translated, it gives CASGLVVGDYEQYF.

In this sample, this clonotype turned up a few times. CDR3 sequence (DNA): TGTGCCAGTAGTATGGGGACTAGCGGAAACAATGAGCAGTTCTTC. Translated: CASSMGTSGNNEQFF. The genes are TRBV19 and TRBJ2-1; 11 bases match TRBD2. V was pared by 3 bases and J by 5 bases, with 3 bases of the junction left unmatched. The germline gives CDR1 LNHDA, CDR2 SQIVND (reference sequence). The CDR3 totals 15 residues.

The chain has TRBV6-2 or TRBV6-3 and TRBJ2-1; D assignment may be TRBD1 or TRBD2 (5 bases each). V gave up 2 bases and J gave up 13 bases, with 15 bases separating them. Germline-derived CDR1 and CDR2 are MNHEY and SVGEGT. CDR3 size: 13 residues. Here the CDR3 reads CASSYPGTTPQFF. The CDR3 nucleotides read TGTGCCAGCAGTTACCCCGGGACGACTCCCCAGTTCTTC.

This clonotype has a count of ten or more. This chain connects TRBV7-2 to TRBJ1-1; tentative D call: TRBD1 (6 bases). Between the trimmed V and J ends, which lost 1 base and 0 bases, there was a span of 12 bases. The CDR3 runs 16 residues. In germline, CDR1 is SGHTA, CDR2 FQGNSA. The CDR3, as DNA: TGTGCCAGCAGCTTAGTCTGGAGGACAGTGAACACTGAAGCTTTCTTT. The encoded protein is CASSLVWRTVNTEAFF.

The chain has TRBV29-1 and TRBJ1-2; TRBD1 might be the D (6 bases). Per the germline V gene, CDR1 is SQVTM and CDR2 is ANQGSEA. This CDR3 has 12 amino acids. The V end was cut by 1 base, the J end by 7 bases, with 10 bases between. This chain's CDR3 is CSVEGGASGYTF. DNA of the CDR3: TGCAGCGTTGAAGGGGGGGCTAGTGGCTACACCTTC. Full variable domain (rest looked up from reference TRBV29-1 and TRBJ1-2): SAVISQKPSRDICQRGTSLTIQCQVDSQVTMMFWYRQQPGQSLTLIATANQGSEATYESGFVIDKFPISRPNLTFSTLTVSNMSPEDSSIYLCSVEGGASGYTFGSGTRLTVV.

The CDR3 DNA is TGCAGTGCCCCCGGGGTAGCGGGGACGTCCTACAATGAGCAGTTCTTC. Translated: CSAPGVAGTSYNEQFF. The chain carries TRBV20-1 and TRBJ2-1, with 8 bases that match TRBD2. Germline V lookup: CDR1 DFQATT, CDR2 SNEGSKA (reference sequence). Unmatched junction bases numbered 11, after V lost 6 bases and J lost 1 base. The CDR3 totals 16 residues.

CDR3 sequence: CAISDGGMPQHF. In DNA form, the CDR3 reads TGTGCCATCAGTGATGGGGGGATGCCCCAGCATTTT. The chain is built from TRBV10-3 and TRBJ1-5, with D tentatively TRBD1 (5 bases). V was cut by 3 bases and J by 9 bases, with 9 bases left in between. CDR3 size: 12 residues. Germline CDR1 ENHRY, CDR2 SYGVKD.

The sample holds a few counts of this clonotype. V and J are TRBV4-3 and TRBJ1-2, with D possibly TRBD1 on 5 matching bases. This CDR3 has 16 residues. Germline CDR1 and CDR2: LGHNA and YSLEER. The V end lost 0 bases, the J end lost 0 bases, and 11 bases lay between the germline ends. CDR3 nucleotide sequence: TGCGCCAGCAGCCAAGATCTAACAGGATCTAACTATGGCTACACCTTC. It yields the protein CASSQDLTGSNYGYTF.